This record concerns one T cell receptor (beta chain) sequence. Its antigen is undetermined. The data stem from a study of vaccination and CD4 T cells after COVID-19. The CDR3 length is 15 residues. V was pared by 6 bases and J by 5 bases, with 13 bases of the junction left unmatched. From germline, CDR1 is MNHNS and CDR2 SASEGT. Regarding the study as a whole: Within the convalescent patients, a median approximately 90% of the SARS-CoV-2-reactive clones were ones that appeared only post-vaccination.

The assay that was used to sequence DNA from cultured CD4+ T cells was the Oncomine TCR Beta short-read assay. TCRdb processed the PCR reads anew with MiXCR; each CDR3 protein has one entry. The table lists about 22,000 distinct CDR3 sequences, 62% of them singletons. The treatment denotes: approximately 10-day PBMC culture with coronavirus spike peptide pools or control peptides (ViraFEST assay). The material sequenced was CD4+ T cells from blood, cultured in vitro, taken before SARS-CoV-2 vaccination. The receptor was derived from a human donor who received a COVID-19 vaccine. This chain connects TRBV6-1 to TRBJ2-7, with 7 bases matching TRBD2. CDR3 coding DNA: TGTGCCAGCAGCCAGGTGGGGGGGGGAGGCCACGAGCAGTACTTC. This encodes CASSQVGGGGHEQYF.